Reported below is one TCR beta chain. This clonotype occurred once. No cognate antigen has been identified for it. The record has no base qualities; no much larger clone is one base away. Libraries were constructed by 5' RACE. Data came from an Illumina HiSeq 2500. A second PCR of roughly 6 to 11 cycles was run with a J-beta primer mix and a sample-barcoded 5' primer. A template-switch 5' adaptor carrying 12 random nucleotides introduced a unique molecular identifier onto each TCR beta cDNA molecule. Each sample yielded at least 2.5 million CDR3-containing paired-end reads. First-strand cDNA synthesis was performed from all RNA using the Mint cDNA synthesis kit, with priming by a TRBC-specific oligonucleotide. All cDNA was treated with uracil-DNA glycosylase and then went through a first 18-cycle PCR with the universal primers M1SS and BC2_uni_R. On the authors' methods: Normalization of each sample was performed by random selection of 1 million high-quality reads, each carrying a distinct molecular identifier. Instead of being binned into consensus sequences, reads that shared molecular identifiers were thrown out. CDR3 identification, clonotype clustering and error correction used MiTCR with a Q25 quality threshold and the strictest error-elimination algorithm. A nonparametric unseen species model with Euler transformation was used to estimate lower-bound total TCR beta diversity. TCRdb reanalyzed the raw reads on its own, using fastp at Q25 for trimming and MiXCR for clone calling, and kept in-frame beta chains. Identical CDR3 proteins give one entry, which carries the most common genes and DNA. These V and J calls originate from TCRdb's pipeline instead of the authors' own analysis. The sample yields fewer than 1.5 million distinct CDR3 sequences; about 43% were counted once. Under 8% of the sample lies in the top ten.

This sample is drawn from a study of blood T cells in healthy people across ages (dated by TCRdb to between 2014 and 2017). About the full investigation: Template switching captured roughly one uniquely barcoded TCR beta cDNA molecule per two T cells in model experiments. The donors were divided into four age groups: young (average roughly 17 years), middle-aged (approximately 42), aged (approximately 59) and long-lived (around 80). Age-related changes in TCR beta repertoire diversity were measured in the study by deep sequencing normalized with unique cDNA molecular identifiers. For two donors (one aged 18 to 30 and one aged 80 or older), the study analyzed two additional independent replicas of 1 million unique cDNA reads from the same blood draw. To avoid experimental bias, donors of different ages were spread randomly across the sequencing lanes.

The roughly 39 donors, aged roughly 6 to 95 years, were systemically healthy Caucasian individuals from Russia. Each donor gave ten milliliters of peripheral blood, drawn into EDTA-treated Vacutainer tubes. PBMCs were isolated by Ficoll-Paque density-gradient centrifugation, with at least 6.5 million obtained per sample. Trizol reagent was used to extract total RNA from the PBMCs, yielding at least 5.5 micrograms per sample. Naive CD45RAhigh/CD27high T cell percentages were measured by flow cytometry on a PBMC aliquot from every donor. The germline V gene (reference sequence) supplies CDR1 GTSNPN and CDR2 SVGIG. Including the terminal cysteine and phenylalanine, the CDR3 comprises 13 residues. Just CDR3 DNA is preserved here, 39 bases in frame from base 1. At the junction V is shortened by 3 bases and J by 7 bases, with 12 bases in between. What the research found in general, with its limitations: Since profiling was done on bulk unsorted PBMCs, naive and antigen-experienced compartments could not be conclusively compared. Donor CMV infection status was unknown, potentially confounding age-related changes in expanded clonotypes. Estimates of total diversity based on one million sequenced T cells were considered lower bounds and underestimates. A strong correlation was found between observed TCR beta diversity and the percentage of naive T cells measured by flow cytometry. Observed TCR beta diversity per million T cells fell roughly linearly with age, and a significant reduction was already apparent by age around 40. Compared with the aged group, the long-lived group had more naive CD4+ T cells, fewer expanded clones and increased TCR diversity, suggesting age selection.

The sequence was collected from a woman aged 18 to 35 in good health. The sequence is built from TRBV30 and TRBJ1-4; too little of a D gene remains to name it. Input material: blood. The sequence in DNA is TGTGCCTGGAGGACCGCCGTCACTGAAAAACTGTTTTTT. Its amino acids are CAWRTAVTEKLFF.